The text below deals with one TCR beta chain. Its cognate antigen is unknown. Profiled with immunoSEQ multiplex PCR; TCRdb holds only in-frame clones, not every one. This sample yields some 110,000 clones, of which around 86% are seen a single time; 0.99% belongs to the top ten. These data come from a study of T cell clones after liver transplantation. Trimming took off 1 base at V and 0 bases at J, with 11 bases between the two ends. CDR1 is SGHNT, CDR2 YYREEE, per germline (reference sequence). The CDR3 has 15 amino acids. Study results and limitations: Compared with third party-reactive sequences, donor-reactive ones declined more, independent of withdrawal success.

This clonotype was sampled from a human donor who received a liver transplant. The chain combines TRBV5-4 with TRBJ2-7; maybe TRBD1 (5 bases). The specimen comprised CD4+ T cells from blood, sampled before liver transplant. CDR3 nucleotide sequence: TGTGCCAGCAGCTTGTGGGGCCTTCGCTCCTACGAGCAGTACTTC. Translation gives CASSLWGLRSYEQYF.